This TCR beta chain was identified during a study of cytomegalovirus exposure and HLA in healthy donors (dated by TCRdb to about 2017). About the investigation overall: According to a later analysis, the 120 or so validation repertoires were produced on the same platform as the 666 repertoires of the first cohort. The study was designed to test whether signatures of past pathogen exposure could be identified by cataloging public T cell receptors. In addition to the first cohort of several hundred subjects, a separate validation cohort of some 120 different subjects was used. The study combined high-throughput TCR immunosequencing, statistical association of individual TCRs with disease status, and machine learning to predict cytomegalovirus infection status.

Spanning cysteine to phenylalanine, the CDR3 consists of 14 amino acids. Only the CDR3 part of the read is kept: 42 bases, read in frame from the first base. Looking up the germline V gene yields CDR1 MNHEY and CDR2 SVGAGI. Results and caveats for the whole study, not just this receptor: Most TCR sequences were seen in very few donors, while some public TCRs were found in many individuals. A total of fewer than 200 TCR beta chains were listed by the study as associated with cytomegalovirus. In both the original and validation cohorts, the classifier was reported to diagnose cytomegalovirus status with high specificity and sensitivity. Of the cluster scores, 90% to 95% were above 0 in a later analysis, which found that TCRs clustered in the first cohort also tended to co-occur in the 90 to 150 validation repertoires. Three of the identified cytomegalovirus-associated TCR beta chains were confirmed in vitro to be specific for cytomegalovirus antigens. All 120 or so repertoires were used to score co-occurrence in the validation cohort in a later analysis, because that analysis had no HLA typing for the cohort. According to the authors, the approach could potentially be generalized to other disease states and immunological phenotypes.

Regarding this clone: Its antigen is not yet known. Base qualities are missing; no much larger clone stands one base away.

The donors belonged to the validation cohort of about 130 subjects, which was separate from the roughly 700-subject first cohort. The protocol used for the library was the immunoSEQ multiplex PCR assay. For the original study's pipeline: To diagnose cytomegalovirus status from the catalog of TCR beta chain sequences, a statistical classification framework was built. In TCRdb, the immuneACCESS table is reduced to in-frame sequences with V and J assigned. These tables do not hold every clone; where another copy was compared, an unresolved V gene accounts for under half, and the others remain unexplained. D and trimming were read from the DNA, whereas the V and J calls and clone size are those reported in that table. The sample includes roughly 98,000 clones, with more than 75% observed a single time. The ten largest clones capture 6% to 6.5% of the sample.

The V and J segments used are TRBV6-5 and TRBJ2-5; 5 matching bases give a weak D call of TRBD2. The J call may be faulty, since TRBJ2-7 better matches the DNA end. Sequences were obtained from PBMCs. The sequence was collected from a man in his late teens or twenties in good health and CMV-seropositive. The DNA is TGTGCCAGCAGTCACGGGGTTTTCTCCTACGAGCAGTACTTC. This sequence encodes CASSHGVFSYEQYF.